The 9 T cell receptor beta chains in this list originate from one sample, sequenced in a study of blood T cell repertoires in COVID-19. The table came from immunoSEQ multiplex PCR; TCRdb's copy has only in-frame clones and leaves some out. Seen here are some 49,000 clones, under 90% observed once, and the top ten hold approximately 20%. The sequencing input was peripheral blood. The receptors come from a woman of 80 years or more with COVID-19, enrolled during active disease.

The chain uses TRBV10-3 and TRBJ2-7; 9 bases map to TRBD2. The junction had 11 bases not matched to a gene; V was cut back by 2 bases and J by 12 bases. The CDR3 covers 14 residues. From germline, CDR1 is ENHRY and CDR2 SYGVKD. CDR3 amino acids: CAISESLGGRALYF. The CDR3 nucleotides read TGTGCCATCAGTGAGAGCCTCGGCGGGAGGGCCTTGTACTTC.

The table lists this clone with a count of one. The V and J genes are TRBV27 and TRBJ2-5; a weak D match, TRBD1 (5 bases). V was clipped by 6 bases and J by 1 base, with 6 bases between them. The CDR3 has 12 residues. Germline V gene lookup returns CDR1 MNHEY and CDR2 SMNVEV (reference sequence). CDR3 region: CASRGLQETQYF. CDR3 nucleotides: TGTGCCAGCAGGGGGCTCCAAGAGACCCAGTACTTC.

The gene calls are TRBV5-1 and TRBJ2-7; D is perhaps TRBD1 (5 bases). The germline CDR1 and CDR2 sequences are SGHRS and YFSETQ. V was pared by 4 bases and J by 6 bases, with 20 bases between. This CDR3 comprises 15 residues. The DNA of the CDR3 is TGCGCCAGCAGCCTCGTTAGCACAGGCTTTGCCGAGCAGTACTTC. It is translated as CASSLVSTGFAEQYF.

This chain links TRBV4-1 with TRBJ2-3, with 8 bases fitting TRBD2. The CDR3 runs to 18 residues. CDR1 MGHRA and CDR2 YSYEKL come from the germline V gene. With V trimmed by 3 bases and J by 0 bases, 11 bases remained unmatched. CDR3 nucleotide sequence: TGCGCCAGCAGCCAGGGCAGGGCGGCTAGCGGGAGCACAGATACGCAGTATTTT. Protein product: CASSQGRAASGSTDTQYF.

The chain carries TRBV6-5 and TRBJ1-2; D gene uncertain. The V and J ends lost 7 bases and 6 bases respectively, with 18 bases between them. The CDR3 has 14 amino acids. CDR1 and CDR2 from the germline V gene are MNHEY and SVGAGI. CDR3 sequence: CASIGSGVWDGYTF. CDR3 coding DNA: TGTGCCAGCATTGGATCCGGGGTGTGGGATGGCTACACCTTC.

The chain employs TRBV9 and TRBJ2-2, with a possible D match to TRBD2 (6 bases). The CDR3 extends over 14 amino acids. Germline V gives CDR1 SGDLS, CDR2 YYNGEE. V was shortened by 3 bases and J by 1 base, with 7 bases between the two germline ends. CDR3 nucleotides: TGTGCCAGCAGCGCGGGGGTGAACACCGGGGAGCTGTTTTTT. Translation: CASSAGVNTGELFF.

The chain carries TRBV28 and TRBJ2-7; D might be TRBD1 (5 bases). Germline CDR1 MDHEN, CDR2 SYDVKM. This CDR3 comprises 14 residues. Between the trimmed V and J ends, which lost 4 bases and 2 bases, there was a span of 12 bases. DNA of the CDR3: TGTGCCAGCAGTTCTCGGACAAGAGCCTACGAGCAGTACTTC. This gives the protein CASSSRTRAYEQYF.

The CDR3 DNA reads TGCGCCAGCAGCCTAGGGACTAGCGGGCGGGAGCTGTTTTTT. Translating gives CASSLGTSGRELFF. The J gene is TRBJ2-2, the V gene TRBV5-1, with 12 positions matching TRBD2. The CDR3 is 14 amino acids. V shed 4 bases, J shed 9 bases, and the junction held 4 bases outside the gene matches. Germline CDR1 SGHRS, CDR2 YFSETQ.

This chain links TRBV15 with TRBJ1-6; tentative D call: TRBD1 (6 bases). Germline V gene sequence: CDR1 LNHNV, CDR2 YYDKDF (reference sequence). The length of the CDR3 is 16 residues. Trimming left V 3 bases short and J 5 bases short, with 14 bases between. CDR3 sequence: CATSSEQGRDNSPLHF. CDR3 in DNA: TGTGCCACCAGCAGCGAACAGGGACGGGATAATTCACCCCTCCACTTT.